This entry concerns a single T cell receptor beta chain. What it binds is not known. Previously reported methods and listed TCR primers produced the bulk TCR libraries. MiXCR, applied by TCRdb to the PCR reads, yields one record per CDR3 protein. The table records approximately 680,000 distinct CDR3 sequences, about 25% of them present only once. This sample was included in a study of molecular identifiers for immune sequencing clone quantification. Study findings and constraints: Clones above 20 RNA copies held over 98% of effector molecules, under 1% in naive cells. Approximately 1 million naive cells reportedly did not prevent detection of spiked Jurkat TCR RNA from one cell.

Sorting recovered naive CD8 T cells on a CD8+CD4-CCR7+CD45RA+ profile. What was sequenced was naive CD8+ T cells from blood, with Jurkat cell RNA spiked in. The subset: FACS-sorted CD8+CD4-CCR7+CD45RA+ naive T cells. This receptor was identified in a human donor in good health. Some libraries in this study had Jurkat cell RNA spiked in.

CDR3 region: CASSWTGLAETQYF. CDR3 bases: TGTGCCAGCAGCTGGACAGGGCTGGCAGAGACCCAGTACTTC. The chain joins TRBV12-3 or TRBV12-4 to TRBJ2-5; the match to TRBD1 covers 8 bases. Trimming took 6 bases from V and 4 from J; bases not matched to a gene: 7. The CDR3 totals 14 residues.